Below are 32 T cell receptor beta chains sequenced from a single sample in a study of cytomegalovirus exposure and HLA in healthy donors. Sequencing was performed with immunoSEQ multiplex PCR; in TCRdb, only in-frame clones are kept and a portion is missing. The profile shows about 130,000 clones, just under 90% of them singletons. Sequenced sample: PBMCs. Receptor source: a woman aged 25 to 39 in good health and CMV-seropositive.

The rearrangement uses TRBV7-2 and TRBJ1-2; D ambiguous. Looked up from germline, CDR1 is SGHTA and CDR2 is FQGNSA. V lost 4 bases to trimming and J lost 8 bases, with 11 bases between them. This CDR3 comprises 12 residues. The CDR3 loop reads CASSSGWRGYTF. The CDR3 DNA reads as TGTGCCAGCAGCTCGGGATGGAGGGGCTACACCTTC.

This CDR3 is CASSQGTDRAIYEQYF. DNA for the CDR3: TGCGCCAGCAGCCAAGGAACCGACAGGGCTATCTACGAGCAGTACTTC. The J gene is TRBJ2-7, the V gene TRBV4-1, with 7 nucleotides matching TRBD1. V shed 1 base and J 3 bases; nucleotides not matched to a gene: 9. Germline CDR1 MGHRA, CDR2 YSYEKL. The CDR3 consists of 16 residues.

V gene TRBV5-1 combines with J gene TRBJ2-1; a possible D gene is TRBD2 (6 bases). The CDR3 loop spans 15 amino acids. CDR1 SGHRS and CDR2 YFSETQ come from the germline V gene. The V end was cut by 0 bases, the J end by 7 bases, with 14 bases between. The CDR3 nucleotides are TGCGCCAGCAGCTTGGGGGAGGTTGCGGGAAATGAGCAGTTCTTC. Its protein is CASSLGEVAGNEQFF.

CDR3 coding DNA: TGTGCCAGCAGCTTAACCCCGGAGGGGGCAGATGGCTACACCTTC. Its translation is CASSLTPEGADGYTF. The J gene is TRBJ1-2, the V gene TRBV7-9; 7 bases line up with TRBD1. The CDR3 is 15 residues long. The V and J ends lost 2 bases and 6 bases, in that order; junction bases with no gene match: 9. CDR1 is SEHNR, CDR2 FQNEAQ, per germline (reference sequence).

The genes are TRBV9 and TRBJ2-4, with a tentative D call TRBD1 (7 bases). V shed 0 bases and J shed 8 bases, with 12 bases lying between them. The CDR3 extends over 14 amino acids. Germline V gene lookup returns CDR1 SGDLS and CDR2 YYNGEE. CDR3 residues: CASSVGLRGDIQYF. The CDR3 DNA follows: TGTGCCAGCAGCGTAGGACTCAGGGGGGACATTCAGTACTTC.

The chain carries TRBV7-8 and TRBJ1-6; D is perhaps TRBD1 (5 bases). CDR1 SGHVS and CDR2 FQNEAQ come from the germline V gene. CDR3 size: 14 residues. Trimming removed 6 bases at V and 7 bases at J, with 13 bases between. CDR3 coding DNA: TGTGCCAGCAGTCTCCCAGGGTGGAATTCACCCCTCCACTTT. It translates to CASSLPGWNSPLHF.

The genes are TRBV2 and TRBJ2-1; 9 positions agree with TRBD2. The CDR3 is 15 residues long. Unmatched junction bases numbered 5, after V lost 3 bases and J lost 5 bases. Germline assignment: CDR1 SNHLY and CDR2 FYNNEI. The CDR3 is CASSEGTSSNNEQFF. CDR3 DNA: TGTGCCAGCAGTGAGGGGACTAGCAGTAACAATGAGCAGTTCTTC.

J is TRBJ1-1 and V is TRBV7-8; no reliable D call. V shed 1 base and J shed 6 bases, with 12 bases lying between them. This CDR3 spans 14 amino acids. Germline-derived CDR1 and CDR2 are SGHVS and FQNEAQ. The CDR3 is CASSLETAGAEAFF. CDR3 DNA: TGTGCCAGCAGCTTAGAAACAGCGGGCGCTGAAGCTTTCTTT.

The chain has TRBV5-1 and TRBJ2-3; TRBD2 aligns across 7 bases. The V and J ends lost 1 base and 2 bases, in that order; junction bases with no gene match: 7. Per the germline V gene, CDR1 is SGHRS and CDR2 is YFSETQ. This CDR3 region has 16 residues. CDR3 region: CASSLTASGLTDTQYF. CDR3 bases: TGCGCCAGCAGCTTGACGGCTAGCGGACTCACAGATACGCAGTATTTT.

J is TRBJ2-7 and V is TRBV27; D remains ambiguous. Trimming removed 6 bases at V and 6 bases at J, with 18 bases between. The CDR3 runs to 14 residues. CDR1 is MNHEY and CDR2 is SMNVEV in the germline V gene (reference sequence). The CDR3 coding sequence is TGTGCCAGCAGCCCCACCCCCACCGGTGGCGAGCAGTACTTC. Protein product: CASSPTPTGGEQYF.

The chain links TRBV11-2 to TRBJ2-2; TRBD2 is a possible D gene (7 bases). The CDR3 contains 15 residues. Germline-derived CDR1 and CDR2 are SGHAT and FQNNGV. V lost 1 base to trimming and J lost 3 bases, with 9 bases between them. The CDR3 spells CASSLAGGYTGELFF. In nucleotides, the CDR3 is TGTGCCAGCAGCTTAGCGGGGGGCTACACCGGGGAGCTGTTTTTT. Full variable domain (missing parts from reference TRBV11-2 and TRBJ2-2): EAGVAQSPRYKIIEKRQSVAFWCNPISGHATLYWYQQILGQGPKLLIQFQNNGVVDDSQLPKDRFSAERLKGVDSTLKIQPAKLEDSAVYLCASSLAGGYTGELFFGEGSRLTVL.

The CDR3 nucleotides are TGCGCCAGCAGCTTTGACAGGCATGAGCAGTTCTTC. Protein sequence: CASSFDRHEQFF. The V gene is TRBV5-1, the J gene TRBJ2-1; weak D call: TRBD1 (6 bases). V was cut by 2 bases and J by 8 bases, with 8 bases left in between. Germline assignment: CDR1 SGHRS and CDR2 YFSETQ. There are 12 residues in the CDR3.

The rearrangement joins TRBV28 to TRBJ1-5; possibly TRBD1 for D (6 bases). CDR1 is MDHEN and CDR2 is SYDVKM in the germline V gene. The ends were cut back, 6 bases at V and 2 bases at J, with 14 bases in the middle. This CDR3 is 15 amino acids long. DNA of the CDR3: TGTGCCAGCAGCTACGCAGGGGTAGGCAATCAGCCCCAGCATTTT. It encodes CASSYAGVGNQPQHF. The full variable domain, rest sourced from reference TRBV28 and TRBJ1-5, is DVKVTQSSRYLVKRTGEKVFLECVQDMDHENMFWYRQDPGLGLRLIYFSYDVKMKEKGDIPEGYSVSREKKERFSLILESASTNQTSMYLCASSYAGVGNQPQHFGDGTRLSIL.

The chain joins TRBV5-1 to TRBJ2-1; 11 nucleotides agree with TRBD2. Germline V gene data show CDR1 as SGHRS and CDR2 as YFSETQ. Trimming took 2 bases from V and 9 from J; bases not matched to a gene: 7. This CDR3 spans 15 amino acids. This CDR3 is CASSFIAGGQFEQFF. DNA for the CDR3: TGCGCCAGCAGCTTTATAGCGGGAGGGCAATTTGAGCAGTTCTTC.

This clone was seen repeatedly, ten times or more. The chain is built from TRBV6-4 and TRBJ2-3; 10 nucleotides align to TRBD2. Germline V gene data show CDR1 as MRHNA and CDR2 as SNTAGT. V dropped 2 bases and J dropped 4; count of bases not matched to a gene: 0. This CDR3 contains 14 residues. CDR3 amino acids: CASSDSGGADTQYF. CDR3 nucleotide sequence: TGTGCCAGCAGTGACAGCGGGGGGGCAGATACGCAGTATTTT.

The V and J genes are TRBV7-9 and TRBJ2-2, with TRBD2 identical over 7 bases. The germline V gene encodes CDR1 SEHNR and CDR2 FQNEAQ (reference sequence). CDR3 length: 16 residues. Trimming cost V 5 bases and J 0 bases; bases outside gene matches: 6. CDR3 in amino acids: CASSPPGRANTGELFF. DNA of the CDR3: TGTGCCAGCAGCCCCCCGGGGAGGGCGAACACCGGGGAGCTGTTTTTT. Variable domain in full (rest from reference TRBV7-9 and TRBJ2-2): DTGVSQNPRHKITKRGQNVTFRCDPISEHNRLYWYRQTLGQGPEFLTYFQNEAQLEKSRLLSDRFSAERPKGSFSTLEIQRTEQGDSAMYLCASSPPGRANTGELFFGEGSRLTVL.

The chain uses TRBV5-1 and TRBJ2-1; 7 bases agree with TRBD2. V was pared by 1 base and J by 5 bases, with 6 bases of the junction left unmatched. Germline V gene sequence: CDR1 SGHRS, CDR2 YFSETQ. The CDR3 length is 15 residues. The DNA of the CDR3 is TGCGCCAGCAGCTTGAGTGGACTAGAACACAATGAGCAGTTCTTC. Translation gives CASSLSGLEHNEQFF.

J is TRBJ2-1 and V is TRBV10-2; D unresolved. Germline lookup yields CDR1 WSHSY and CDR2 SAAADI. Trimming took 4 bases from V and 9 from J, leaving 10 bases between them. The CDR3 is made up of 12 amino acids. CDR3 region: CASSGPLPEQFF. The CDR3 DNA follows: TGCGCCAGCAGTGGGCCCCTTCCTGAGCAGTTCTTC.

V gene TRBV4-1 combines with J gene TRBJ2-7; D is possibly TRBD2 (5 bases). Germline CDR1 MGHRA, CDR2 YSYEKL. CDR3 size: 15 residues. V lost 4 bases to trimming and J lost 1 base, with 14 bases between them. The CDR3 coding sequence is TGCGCCAGCAGCCTCTCCGGGGTATCGTCCTACGAGCAGTACTTC. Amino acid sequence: CASSLSGVSSYEQYF.

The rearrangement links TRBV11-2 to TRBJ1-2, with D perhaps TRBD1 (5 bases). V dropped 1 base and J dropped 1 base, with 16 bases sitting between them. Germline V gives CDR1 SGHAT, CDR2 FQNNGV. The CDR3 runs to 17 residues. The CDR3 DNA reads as TGTGCCAGCAGCTTAGCATCTTCAGGGCCCCTTAACTATGGCTACACCTTC. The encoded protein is CASSLASSGPLNYGYTF.

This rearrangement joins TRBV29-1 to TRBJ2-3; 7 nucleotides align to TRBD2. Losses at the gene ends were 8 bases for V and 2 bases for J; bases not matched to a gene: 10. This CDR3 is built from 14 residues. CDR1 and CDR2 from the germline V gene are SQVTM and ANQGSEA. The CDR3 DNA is TGCAGCTTAGCTCGGGGGGTGGTCACAGATACGCAGTATTTT. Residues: CSLARGVVTDTQYF.

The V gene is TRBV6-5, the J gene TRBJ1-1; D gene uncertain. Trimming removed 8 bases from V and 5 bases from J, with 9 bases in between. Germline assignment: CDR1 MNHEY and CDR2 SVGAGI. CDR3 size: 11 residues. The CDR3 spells CASGRGTEAFF. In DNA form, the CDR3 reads TGTGCCAGCGGTCGAGGGACTGAAGCTTTCTTT.

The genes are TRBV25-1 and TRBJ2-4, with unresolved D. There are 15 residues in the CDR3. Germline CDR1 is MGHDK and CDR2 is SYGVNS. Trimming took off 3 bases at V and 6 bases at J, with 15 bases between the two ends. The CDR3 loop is CASSESEIPGNIQYF. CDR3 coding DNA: TGTGCCAGCAGTGAGTCTGAGATTCCGGGAAACATTCAGTACTTC.

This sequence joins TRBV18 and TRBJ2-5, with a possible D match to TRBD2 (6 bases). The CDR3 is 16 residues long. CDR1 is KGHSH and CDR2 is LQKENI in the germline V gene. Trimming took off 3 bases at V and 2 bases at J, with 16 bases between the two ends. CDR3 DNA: TGTGCCAGCTCACCGTGGCTAGCGCCACAGCAAGAGACCCAGTACTTC. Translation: CASSPWLAPQQETQYF.

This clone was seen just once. DNA of the CDR3: TGTGCCAGTAGTATCCTCGGGGAGGGTCTACCTGGAAACACCATATATTTT. Amino acid sequence: CASSILGEGLPGNTIYF. The chain has TRBV19 and TRBJ1-3; D is ambiguous. CDR1 and CDR2 from the germline V gene are LNHDA and SQIVND (reference sequence). V was shortened by 3 bases and J by 2 bases, with 17 bases between the two germline ends. The CDR3 sequence is 17 residues long. The full variable domain, completed using reference TRBV19 and TRBJ1-3, is DGGITQSPKYLFRKEGQNVTLSCEQNLNHDAMYWYRQDPGQGLRLIYYSQIVNDFQKGDIAEGYSVSREKKESFPLTVTSAQKNPTAFYLCASSILGEGLPGNTIYFGEGSWLTVV.

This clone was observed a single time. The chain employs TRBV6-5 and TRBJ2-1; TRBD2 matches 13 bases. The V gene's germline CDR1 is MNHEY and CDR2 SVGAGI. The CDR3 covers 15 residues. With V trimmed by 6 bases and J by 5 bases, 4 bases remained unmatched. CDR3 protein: CASRTGTSGNNEQFF. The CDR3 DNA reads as TGTGCCAGCAGGACCGGGACTAGCGGGAACAATGAGCAGTTCTTC.

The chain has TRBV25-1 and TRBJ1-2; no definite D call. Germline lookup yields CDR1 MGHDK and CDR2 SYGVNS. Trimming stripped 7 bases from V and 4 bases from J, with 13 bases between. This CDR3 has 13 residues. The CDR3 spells CASTFDTLYGYTF. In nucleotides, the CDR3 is TGTGCCAGCACCTTTGACACCCTCTATGGCTACACCTTC.

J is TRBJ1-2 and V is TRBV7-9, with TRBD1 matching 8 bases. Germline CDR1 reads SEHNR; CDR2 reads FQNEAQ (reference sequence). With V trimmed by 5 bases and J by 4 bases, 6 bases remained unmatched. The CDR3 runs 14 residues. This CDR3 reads CASSPGQGGYGYTF. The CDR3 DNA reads TGTGCCAGCAGCCCCGGACAGGGCGGCTATGGCTACACCTTC.

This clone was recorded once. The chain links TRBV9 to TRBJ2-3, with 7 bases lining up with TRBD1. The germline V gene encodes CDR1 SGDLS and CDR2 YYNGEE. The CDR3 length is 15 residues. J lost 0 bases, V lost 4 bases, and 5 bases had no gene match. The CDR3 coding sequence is TGTGCCAGCAGCTTGGGGACAGCTAGCACAGATACGCAGTATTTT. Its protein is CASSLGTASTDTQYF.

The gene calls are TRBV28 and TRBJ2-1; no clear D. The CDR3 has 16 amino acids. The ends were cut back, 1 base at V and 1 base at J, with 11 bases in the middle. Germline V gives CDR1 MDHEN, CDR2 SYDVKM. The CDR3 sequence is CASSLLLVGSYNEQFF. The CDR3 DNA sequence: TGTGCCAGCAGTTTATTGCTAGTGGGTTCCTACAATGAGCAGTTCTTC.

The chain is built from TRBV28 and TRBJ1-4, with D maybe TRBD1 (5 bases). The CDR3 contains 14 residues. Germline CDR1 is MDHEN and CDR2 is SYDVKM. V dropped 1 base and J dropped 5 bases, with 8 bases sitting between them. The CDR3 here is CASSLLDKNEKLFF. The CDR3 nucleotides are TGTGCCAGCAGTTTATTGGACAAGAATGAAAAACTGTTTTTT.

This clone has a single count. CDR3 in DNA: TGTGCCAGCAGTGAAACGGACTTAAGGAATTCACCCCTCCACTTT. Its protein is CASSETDLRNSPLHF. The chain carries TRBV6-1 and TRBJ1-6; D is unresolved. The ends were cut back, 2 bases at V and 7 bases at J, with 12 bases in the middle. The CDR3 contains 15 residues. Germline V gene sequence: CDR1 MNHNS, CDR2 SASEGT.